This is a list of T cell receptor beta chains from one sample in a study of T cells in Graves' hyperthyroidism and ophthalmopathy. Using its own MiXCR run on the multiplex PCR reads, TCRdb lists one record per CDR3 protein. The sample yields hundreds of thousands of distinct CDR3 sequences, less than 15% seen once. Material: blood. The receptors were sampled from a young woman with Graves' hyperthyroidism. Each CDR3 is given without its conserved first and last residue.

ASRTGHTGELF	TRBJ2-2	TRBV6-1
ASSLEQNQPQH	TRBJ1-5	TRBV28
SVAGDRGGSYNEQF	TRBJ2-1	TRBV29-1
ASRRGLGGNEQF	TRBJ2-1	TRBV2
ATSDLSPSGTGDTQY	TRBJ2-3	TRBV24-1
ASSQAFRSTPRDNEQF	TRBJ2-1	TRBV3-1
ASSLSPKETQY	TRBJ2-5	TRBV28
ASSSNTQGDARGYT	TRBJ1-2	TRBV7-9
ASSQQF	TRBJ2-1	TRBV7-9
ASSRAGSTGEQY	TRBJ2-7	TRBV6-2/TRBV6-3
SAKTGGDTEAF	TRBJ1-1	TRBV20-1
ASSLTGGNLNTEAF	TRBJ1-1	TRBV5-1
SVERQGTDTQY	TRBJ2-3	TRBV29-1
ATSRVRYGRALYEQY	TRBJ2-7	TRBV28
SVLDSYEQY	TRBJ2-7	TRBV29-1
ASSQDHKGAIGYT	TRBJ1-2	TRBV4-3
ASGPGLSGANVLT	TRBJ2-6	TRBV7-3
ASSYDRTRKDNEQF	TRBJ2-1	TRBV6-2/TRBV6-3
ASTPPVSATQY	TRBJ2-5	TRBV25-1
ASSLALNGETQY	TRBJ2-5	TRBV7-9
ASSFGRRSSYNEQF	TRBJ2-1	TRBV28
ASSALGGGNEKLF	TRBJ1-4	TRBV4-1
ASSPPRTLKDGYT	TRBJ1-2	TRBV7-9
ATSDTRQGRHGYT	TRBJ1-2	TRBV24-1
SVAGEPGQINSGNTIY	TRBJ1-3	TRBV29-1
ASSGLQETQY	TRBJ2-5	TRBV18
ASSLDDRGYTEAF	TRBJ1-1	TRBV27
ASSLQADNTEAF	TRBJ1-1	TRBV27
ASSQDGWGSDTGELF	TRBJ2-2	TRBV4-2
ARGTAGYEQY	TRBJ2-7	TRBV30
ASSQTAGITGELF	TRBJ2-2	TRBV4-1
SVVGGQGPTSGRAYEQY	TRBJ2-7	TRBV20-1
ASRGQGRLYEQY	TRBJ2-7	TRBV28
SARDLLGGVYEQY	TRBJ2-7	TRBV20-1
ASSALAGGGNEQF	TRBJ2-1	TRBV3-1
ASSWTSAHYNEQF	TRBJ2-1	TRBV4-3
ASSLTRSPNYGYT	TRBJ1-2	TRBV12-3/TRBV12-4
ASREDRANYGYT	TRBJ1-2	TRBV6-1
ASSLARAQPQH	TRBJ1-5	TRBV12-3/TRBV12-4
ASSRDSETQY	TRBJ2-5	TRBV12-3/TRBV12-4
AGSYLADEQF	TRBJ2-1	TRBV6-9
ASSLGPGTYNEQF	TRBJ2-1	TRBV7-2
ASSALGLTYEQY	TRBJ2-7	TRBV19
ASRGTSGLGPKNEQF	TRBJ2-1	TRBV2
ASTSRVWNEQF	TRBJ2-1	TRBV7-9
SVYDTLYGYT	TRBJ1-2	TRBV29-1
AISGLAGLETQY	TRBJ2-5	TRBV10-3
ASSRDTGTDTQY	TRBJ2-3	TRBV11-2
ASSLGGSGNEQF	TRBJ2-1	TRBV5-6
ASSLLAAFCEQY	TRBJ2-7	TRBV28
ASSTSGSLQETQY	TRBJ2-5	TRBV5-1
SVGPPPPQGASYEQY	TRBJ2-7	TRBV29-1